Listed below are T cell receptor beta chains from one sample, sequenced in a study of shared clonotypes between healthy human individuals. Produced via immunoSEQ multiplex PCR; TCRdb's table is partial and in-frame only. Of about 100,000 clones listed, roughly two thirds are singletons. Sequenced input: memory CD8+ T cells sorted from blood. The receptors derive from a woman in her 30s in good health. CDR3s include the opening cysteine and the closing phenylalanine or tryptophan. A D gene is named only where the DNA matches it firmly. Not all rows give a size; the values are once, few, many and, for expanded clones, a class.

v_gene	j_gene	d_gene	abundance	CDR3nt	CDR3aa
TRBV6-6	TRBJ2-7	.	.	TGTGCCAGCAGTTACTCGAGAGCGGGTAGTGGCGAGCAGTACTTC	CASSYSRAGSGEQYF
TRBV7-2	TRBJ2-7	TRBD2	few	TGTGCCAGCAGCCCCAGGACTAGCGGACAGTACTTC	CASSPRTSGQYF
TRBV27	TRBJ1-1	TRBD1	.	TGTGCCAGCAGGTCTCTCGAAGGGACAGTGAACACTGAAGCTTTCTTT	CASRSLEGTVNTEAFF
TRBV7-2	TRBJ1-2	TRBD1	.	TGTGCCAGCAGCCCCGGGACAGGCTTAGAGGGCTACACCTTC	CASSPGTGLEGYTF
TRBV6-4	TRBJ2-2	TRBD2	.	TGTGCCAGCAGTGCCGAACCGGGACTAGGTGCCGGGGAGCTGTTTTTT	CASSAEPGLGAGELFF
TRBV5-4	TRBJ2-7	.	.	TGTGCCAGCAGCTTGGAGCGGCCCCCATACGAGCAGTACTTC	CASSLERPPYEQYF
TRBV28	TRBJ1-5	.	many	TGTGCCAGCAGTTTACCCCAGGACGGGAATCAGCCCCAGCATTTT	CASSLPQDGNQPQHF
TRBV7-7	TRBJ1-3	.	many	TGTGCCAGCAGCATAGACAACTCTGGAAACACCATATATTTT	CASSIDNSGNTIYF
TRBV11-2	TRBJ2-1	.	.	TGTGCCAGCAGCTTATGGTCGGATGAGCAGTTCTTC	CASSLWSDEQFF
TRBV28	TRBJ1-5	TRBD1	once	TGTGCCAGCAGAAAGACAGGGGAAAGATCTCAGCCCCAGCATTTT	CASRKTGERSQPQHF
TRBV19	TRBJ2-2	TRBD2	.	TGTGCCAGTAGTATAGAGGGACTAGCGAGGACCGGGGAGCTGTTTTTT	CASSIEGLARTGELFF
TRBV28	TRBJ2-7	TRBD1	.	TGTGCCAGCAGTTGGGTGACAGGGGGATCCTACGAGCAGTACTTC	CASSWVTGGSYEQYF
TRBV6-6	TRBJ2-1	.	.	TGTGCCAGCAGTTACTCTTCAACACCGGAGCAGTTCTTC	CASSYSSTPEQFF
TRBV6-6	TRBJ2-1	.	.	TGTGCCAGCAGTTACGTTACGGGGGTAGGAAATGAGCAGTTCTTC	CASSYVTGVGNEQFF
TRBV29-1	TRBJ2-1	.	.	TGCAGCGTGTCGGGGCAGATCACCTACAATGAGCAGTTCTTC	CSVSGQITYNEQFF
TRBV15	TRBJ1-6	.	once	TGTGCCACCAGCAGTTGGAGCTCCTATAATTCACCCCTCCACTTT	CATSSWSSYNSPLHF
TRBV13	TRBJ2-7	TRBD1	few	TGTGCCAGCAGCTTAGAGGGGACAGGGAACTACGAGCAGTACTTC	CASSLEGTGNYEQYF
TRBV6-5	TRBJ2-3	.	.	TGTGCCAGCAGTCTAGGATCTAGCACAGATACGCAGTATTTT	CASSLGSSTDTQYF
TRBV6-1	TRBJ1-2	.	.	TGTGCCAGCAGTGAGGGACCCTTAGCTAACTATGGCTACACCTTC	CASSEGPLANYGYTF
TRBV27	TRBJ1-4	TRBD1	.	TGTGCCAGCAGTCCCCTCCAGGGGGCGACCCGCTCTAATGAAAAACTGTTTTTT	CASSPLQGATRSNEKLFF
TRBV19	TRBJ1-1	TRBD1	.	TGTGCCAGTAGTGATCAGAGAGACAGGGTCTACACTGAAGCTTTCTTT	CASSDQRDRVYTEAFF
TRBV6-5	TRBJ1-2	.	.	TGTGCCAGCAGTTACTCGTGGCAGGGAGGAGATGGCTACACCTTC	CASSYSWQGGDGYTF
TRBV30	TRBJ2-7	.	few	TGTGCCTGGAGCGCCGAACCCGACTCGGACGAGCAGTACTTC	CAWSAEPDSDEQYF
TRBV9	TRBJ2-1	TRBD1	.	TGTGCCAGCAGCGTAGCCCCCGGGACAGGAGTCTACAATGAGCAGTTCTTC	CASSVAPGTGVYNEQFF
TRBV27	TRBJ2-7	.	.	TGTGCCTCAGGGCAGGTCTTCTCCTACGAGCAGTACTTC	CASGQVFSYEQYF
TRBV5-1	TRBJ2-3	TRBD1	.	TGCGCCAGCAGCTGGACAGGGTATGCAGATACGCAGTATTTT	CASSWTGYADTQYF
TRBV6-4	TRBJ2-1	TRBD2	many	TGTGCCAGCAGTGAAGCTAGCGGGACTGGCTCCTACAATGAGCAGTTCTTC	CASSEASGTGSYNEQFF